This TCR beta chain was recorded in a study of T cells in Graves' hyperthyroidism and ophthalmopathy. Findings and caveats of the study: Researchers found most expanded thyroid clonotypes above 0.001 in blood as well. In validation, the model predicted ophthalmopathy. These predictions came a median roughly six months before onset.

Ten or more counts support this clonotype. The antigen is not known. RNA transcripts provided the source from which TCR beta CDR3 regions were amplified. Primed by the HTBI set, a first-round RT-PCR was run on the TCR CDR3. TCRdb itself ran the multiplex PCR reads through MiXCR, one entry per CDR3 protein. This repertoire shows 300,000 to 400,000 distinct CDR3 sequences, 14% found once; its top ten account for 20% to 25%. The germline CDR1 and CDR2 sequences are MDHEN and SYDVKM. V gave up 6 bases and J gave up 2 bases, with 13 bases separating them. The CDR3 contains 15 residues. On the basis of clinical symptoms, serum thyroxine and TRAb, thyroid ultrasound and orbital computed tomography, diagnoses were made.

Sequences were obtained from blood. The chain uses TRBV28 and TRBJ2-2, with a weak D call TRBD2 (5 bases). This clonotype was sampled from a woman under 40 with Graves' hyperthyroidism. CDR3 coding DNA: TGTGCCAGCAGACGGCGAGGGCCCAACACCGGGGAGCTGTTTTTT. This gives the protein CASRRRGPNTGELFF.